Following are 21 T cell receptor beta chains from one sample sequenced in a study of immune characterization of retroperitoneal liposarcoma. TCRdb fed the PCR reads into MiXCR, producing one record per CDR3 protein. The table shows about 10,000 distinct CDR3 sequences, with 25% to 35% occurring only once. The specimen sequenced was tumor tissue. The receptors shown here come from a female donor with retroperitoneal liposarcoma.

In its sample, this clonotype was seen many times. The V and J genes are TRBV7-6 and TRBJ2-1; D remains ambiguous. V was trimmed by 6 bases and J by 10 bases, leaving 16 bases between them. CDR3 length: 13 residues. The germline gives CDR1 SGHVS, CDR2 FNYEAQ. CDR3: CASSTEAFYEQFF. In DNA form, the CDR3 reads TGTGCCAGCAGTACCGAGGCTTTCTACGAGCAGTTCTTC.

The CDR3 sequence is CASGRIPNEQFF. The CDR3 DNA reads as TGTGCTAGTGGCAGAATCCCAAATGAGCAGTTCTTC. The genes are TRBV12-5 and TRBJ2-1; no clear D gene. Trimming took 6 bases from V and 7 from J, leaving 10 bases between them. The CDR3 has 12 amino acids. Looked up from germline, CDR1 is LGHNT and CDR2 is FRNRAP.

Judged by abundance, this clonotype is medium-sized. V is TRBV7-6 and J is TRBJ2-5, with D unclear. Per the germline V gene, CDR1 is SGHVS and CDR2 is FNYEAQ. CDR3 size: 13 residues. The V and J ends lost 1 base and 0 bases respectively, with 3 bases between them. For the CDR3, the DNA is TGTGCCAGCAGCTTAGGGTACCAAGAGACCCAGTACTTC. Its protein is CASSLGYQETQYF. Full variable domain (remainder filled in from reference TRBV7-6 and TRBJ2-5): GAGVSQSPRYKVTKRGQDVALRCDPISGHVSLYWYRQALGQGPEFLTYFNYEAQQDKSGLPNDRFSAERPEGSISTLTIQRTEQRDSAMYRCASSLGYQETQYFGPGTRLLVL.

A remark on this clonotype: A much larger clone is a single base away; this may be a read error. The gene calls are TRBV6-6 and TRBJ1-1; TRBD1 might be the D (5 bases). Germline values: CDR1 MNHNY, CDR2 SVGAGI (reference sequence). The CDR3 length is 14 residues. Here the CDR3 DNA reads TGTGCCAGCAGTGATAAGGGGCGGAACACTGGAGCTTTCTTT. Residues: CASSDKGRNTGAFF.

This clonotype was detected only a few times. The chain joins TRBV6-4 to TRBJ2-3; no reliable D call. From germline, CDR1 is MRHNA and CDR2 SNTAGT. V lost 2 bases, J lost 1 base, and 7 bases lay in between. There are 14 residues in the CDR3. The CDR3 region has the DNA TGTGCCAGCAGTGACGGAGACGGCACAGATACGCAGTATTTT. This encodes CASSDGDGTDTQYF.

This clonotype was found a few times. A read error may explain this, as a much larger clone is one base away. This chain links TRBV6-1 with TRBJ2-3; either TRBD1 or TRBD2 may fit D (5 bases each). The CDR3 has 15 residues. Germline values: CDR1 MNHNS, CDR2 SASEGT. The CDR3 nucleotides read TGTGCCAACAGTACTACCGGGACCCCCACAGATACGCAGTATTTT. Amino acids: CANSTTGTPTDTQYF.

The chain carries TRBV27 and TRBJ2-3, with 10 nucleotides matching TRBD2. This CDR3 is built from 16 residues. Unmatched junction bases numbered 10, after V lost 6 bases and J lost 4 bases. Per the germline V gene, CDR1 is MNHEY and CDR2 is SMNVEV (reference sequence). CDR3 nucleotides: TGTGCCAGCAGCTCTCGAACTAGCGGGGCGGCAGATACGCAGTATTTT. Translated: CASSSRTSGAADTQYF.

V usage is TRBV6-8 and J usage is TRBJ2-3; the D call may be TRBD1 or TRBD2 (6 bases each). Per the germline V gene, CDR1 is MNHGY and CDR2 is SAAAGT. Trimming stripped 6 bases from V and 2 bases from J, with 12 bases between. The CDR3 length is 14 residues. The CDR3 nucleotides are TGTGCCAGCAGAAAAGGGGGGTACACAGATACGCAGTATTTT. Protein: CASRKGGYTDTQYF.

This clonotype was seen only a few times. The gene calls are TRBV10-2 and TRBJ2-1, with TRBD2 matching over 13 bases. V was pared by 6 bases and J by 6 bases, with 5 bases of the junction left unmatched. This CDR3 comprises 15 residues. Germline V gives CDR1 WSHSY, CDR2 SAAADI. The CDR3 sequence: CASRVRTSGSNEQFF. The CDR3 bases are TGCGCCAGCAGAGTTAGGACTAGCGGGAGCAATGAGCAGTTCTTC.

This clonotype was counted only a few times. The chain joins TRBV11-3 to TRBJ2-3; the D is unclear. CDR1 and CDR2 (germline): SGHNT, YENEEA. Trimming removed 1 base from V and 5 bases from J, with 16 bases in between. CDR3 size: 16 residues. CDR3 in DNA: TGTGCCAGCAGCTTAGGAAGCGCGGACGAGGTAGATACGCAGTATTTT. The encoded protein is CASSLGSADEVDTQYF.

This clonotype was detected a few times. This chain uses TRBV7-2 with TRBJ2-1, with 10 nucleotides matching TRBD1. Germline V gives CDR1 SGHTA, CDR2 FQGNSA. The CDR3 is 17 amino acids. The V segment lost 6 bases and the J segment 7 bases; nucleotides outside the gene matches: 15. The CDR3 loop reads CASRFRGRDRGGNEQFF. The CDR3 DNA is TGTGCCAGCAGGTTTCGCGGGCGGGACAGGGGAGGTAATGAGCAGTTCTTC.

This clonotype was seen ten or more times. V usage is TRBV27 and J usage is TRBJ2-1, with D possibly called TRBD1 or TRBD2 (7 bases each). The CDR3 is 17 residues long. Trimming cost V 8 bases and J 4 bases, with 24 bases left between them. Germline CDR1 MNHEY, CDR2 SMNVEV (reference sequence). The CDR3 is CASRAGAGGKPYNEQFF. The CDR3 coding sequence is TGTGCCAGCCGGGCGGGAGCAGGGGGGAAACCTTACAATGAGCAGTTCTTC.

This clonotype was seen more than once but under ten times. This chain connects TRBV6-1 to TRBJ2-1; possibly TRBD1 or TRBD2 for D (5 bases each). Trimming pared 8 bases from V and 0 bases from J, leaving 11 bases between. Per the germline V gene, CDR1 is MNHNS and CDR2 is SASEGT. The length of the CDR3 is 14 residues. The CDR3 protein is CASGTPSSYNEQFF. In DNA, the CDR3 is TGTGCCAGCGGGACCCCGAGCTCCTACAATGAGCAGTTCTTC.

The chain joins TRBV7-6 to TRBJ2-3; 13 positions match TRBD2. Germline loops: CDR1 SGHVS, CDR2 FNYEAQ. J lost 4 bases, V lost 3 bases, and 4 bases had no gene match. This CDR3 has 16 residues. The CDR3 DNA follows: TGTGCCAGCAGCTTTGGGACTAGCGGGATGGCAGATACGCAGTATTTT. Translated: CASSFGTSGMADTQYF.

This clonotype counts as medium-sized. The chain joins TRBV6-1 to TRBJ2-1; D possibly corresponds to TRBD2 (6 bases). CDR1 is MNHNS, CDR2 SASEGT, per germline. The CDR3 has 12 residues. V lost 5 bases to trimming and J lost 8 bases, with 10 bases between them. The CDR3 sequence: CASSPSGDEQFF. CDR3 nucleotide sequence: TGTGCCAGCAGTCCATCGGGAGATGAGCAGTTCTTC.

In DNA form, the CDR3 reads TGTGCCAGCAGCCCTAGCCGGAACACCATATATTTT. Its protein is CASSPSRNTIYF. The chain joins TRBV7-2 to TRBJ1-3; D is undetermined. The CDR3 has 12 residues. The V end was cut by 5 bases, the J end by 7 bases, with 9 bases between. The germline V gene encodes CDR1 SGHTA and CDR2 FQGNSA.

V usage is TRBV10-3 and J usage is TRBJ1-1; unclear D gene. The V end lost 0 bases, the J end lost 0 bases, and 11 bases lay between the germline ends. Per germline, CDR1 ENHRY and CDR2 SYGVKD. The CDR3 is 16 amino acids. The CDR3 region is CAISESFGVMNTEAFF. The CDR3 coding sequence is TGTGCCATCAGTGAGTCGTTCGGTGTTATGAACACTGAAGCTTTCTTT.

The V and J genes are TRBV11-3 and TRBJ2-1; 8 nucleotides match TRBD2. V shed 4 bases, J shed 9 bases, and the junction held 11 bases outside the gene matches. The CDR3 contains 15 residues. Germline lookup yields CDR1 SGHNT and CDR2 YENEEA. For the CDR3, the DNA is TGTGCCAGCAGCTCGCGCGGGGGGTTCACGGGTGAGCAGTTCTTC. Its translation: CASSSRGGFTGEQFF.

By its share, this clonotype is medium-sized (0.01 to 0.1%). The DNA for the CDR3 is TGTGCCAGCAGCTTAGGGTGGCAGGGGGAGCGGCAGTACTTC. This sequence encodes CASSLGWQGERQYF. The V gene is TRBV7-2, the J gene TRBJ2-5; the match to TRBD1 covers 7 bases. V shed 1 base and J 11 bases; nucleotides not matched to a gene: 10. The CDR3 is 14 amino acids. CDR1 and CDR2 from the germline V gene are SGHTA and FQGNSA.

The gene calls are TRBV7-2 and TRBJ2-1; D may be TRBD1 or TRBD2 (6 bases each). CDR3 length equals 15 residues. Germline CDR1 and CDR2: SGHTA and FQGNSA. Trimming left V 1 base short and J 13 bases short, with 20 bases between. The CDR3 protein is CASSLDGGPGETQFF. The DNA of the CDR3 is TGTGCCAGCAGCTTAGATGGGGGCCCGGGGGAGACCCAGTTCTTC.

By share, this clonotype counts as medium-sized (0.01 to 0.1%). The rearrangement uses TRBV6-1 and TRBJ2-1; D unresolved. Matching the DNA end better, TRBJ2-7 makes the J call doubtful. CDR3 length equals 12 residues. Looked up from germline, CDR1 is MNHNS and CDR2 is SASEGT. Here the CDR3 reads CASSDLQAEQYF. For the CDR3, the DNA is TGTGCCAGCAGCGACCTCCAGGCTGAGCAGTACTTC.